Following are 14 T cell receptor beta chains from one sample sequenced in a study of regulatory T cells in long-lasting Graves disease. Regarding time point: persistent/refractory GD, antithyroid drugs over 5 years with positive TRAb. PBMC-extracted RNA yielded the TCR library. Construction of the TCR beta libraries employed iRepertoire HTBI primers in conjunction with Arm-PCR of CDR3 regions. TCRdb passed the multiplex PCR reads through MiXCR, listing each CDR3 protein once. The table lists 500,000 to 800,000 distinct CDR3 sequences, 25% to 30% of them singletons. The specimen comprised peripheral blood mononuclear cells (PBMCs), sampled when the disease was refractory, from a patient treated with antithyroid drugs. These receptors were collected from a female donor with Graves disease.

V is TRBV10-3 and J is TRBJ2-7; 8 bases fit TRBD2. V trimming: 11 bases; J trimming: 5 bases; junction bases outside the gene matches: 5. The V gene's germline CDR1 is ENHRY and CDR2 SYGVKD. The CDR3 has 11 residues. The CDR3 here is CASAGVDEQYF. Here the CDR3 DNA reads TGTGCCTCAGCGGGAGTCGACGAGCAGTACTTC.

In the case of this clonotype: The junction differs from germline at one of its ends, possibly a read error. This rearrangement joins TRBV2 to TRBJ2-3, with 9 bases lining up with TRBD2. The CDR3 covers 14 residues. The germline V gene has CDR1 SNHLY and CDR2 FYNNEI. In nucleotides, the CDR3 is TGTGTCAGCAGGATAGCGGGGGGCACAGATACGCAGTATTTT. Its protein is CVSRIAGGTDTQYF.

This clonotype was detected ten times or more. The chain joins TRBV6-1 to TRBJ1-1; D not resolved. This CDR3 comprises 15 residues. The germline CDR1 and CDR2 sequences are MNHNS and SASEGT. Trimming removed 1 base at V and 3 bases at J, with 12 bases between. Here the CDR3 reads CASSEEEGPYTEAFF. The CDR3, as DNA: TGTGCCAGCAGTGAAGAAGAAGGGCCCTACACTGAAGCTTTCTTT.

This clonotype was seen a handful of times. The gene calls are TRBV5-1 and TRBJ2-7; D gene unclear. CDR3 length: 12 amino acids. The V gene's germline CDR1 is SGHRS and CDR2 YFSETQ. Trimming removed 0 bases from V and 9 bases from J, with 10 bases in between. The CDR3 spells CASSLDQRRQYF. The DNA of the CDR3 is TGCGCCAGCAGCTTGGATCAGCGTCGGCAGTACTTC.

The rearrangement uses TRBV7-8 and TRBJ1-1, with D perhaps TRBD1 (5 bases). CDR1 and CDR2 from the germline V gene are SGHVS and FQNEAQ. The ends were cut back, 2 bases at V and 5 bases at J, with 15 bases in the middle. This CDR3 has 15 residues. Here the CDR3 reads CASSLSPGTGTEAFF. The CDR3 DNA sequence: TGTGCCAGCAGCTTATCACCAGGAACAGGAACTGAAGCTTTCTTT.

This clonotype appeared a few times. The chain employs TRBV30 and TRBJ1-3, with no clear D. The CDR3 extends over 14 amino acids. Germline assignment: CDR1 GTSNPN and CDR2 SVGIG (reference sequence). Between the trimmed V and J ends, which lost 4 bases and 0 bases, there was a span of 10 bases. The DNA for the CDR3 is TGTGCCTGGAAAGACACCAGCTCTGGAAACACCATATATTTT. It yields the protein CAWKDTSSGNTIYF.

This clonotype has only a few counts. This chain uses TRBV28 with TRBJ1-5, with TRBD1 matching over 11 bases. This CDR3 is built from 12 residues. Unmatched junction bases numbered 0, after V lost 8 bases and J lost 6 bases. CDR1 is MDHEN and CDR2 is SYDVKM in the germline V gene. The CDR3 coding sequence is TGTGCCAGCGGGACAGGGGGTCAGCCCCAGCATTTT. It codes for CASGTGGQPQHF.

This clonotype occurred a few times. The chain links TRBV20-1 to TRBJ2-7; tentatively, D is TRBD2 (6 bases). Germline-derived CDR1 and CDR2 are DFQATT and SNEGSKA (reference sequence). This CDR3 comprises 13 residues. Trimming took off 6 bases at V and 6 bases at J, with 18 bases between the two ends. Here the CDR3 DNA reads TGCAGTGCCCCACGACTAGATGTCCTCGAGCAGTACTTC. Translating it yields CSAPRLDVLEQYF.

The V call is TRBV12-3 or TRBV12-4, the J call TRBJ1-2, with D perhaps matching TRBD1 (5 bases). Trimming pared 5 bases from V and 4 bases from J, leaving 14 bases between. The CDR3 has 14 amino acids. The CDR3, as DNA: TGTGCCAGCAGTCAAGCACGACAGATCTATGGCTACACCTTC. It specifies CASSQARQIYGYTF.

This clonotype was seen many times. The chain is built from TRBV7-2 and TRBJ2-5; D unresolved. Germline CDR1 is SGHTA and CDR2 is FQGNSA. The CDR3 is 15 amino acids. The germline V and J ends were trimmed by 1 base and 0 bases, with 9 bases remaining between them. This CDR3 reads CASSLDPLYQETQYF. Here the CDR3 DNA reads TGTGCCAGCAGCTTAGATCCGTTGTACCAAGAGACCCAGTACTTC.

V is TRBV5-4 and J is TRBJ1-1; D is ambiguous. CDR3 length equals 13 residues. Germline values: CDR1 SGHNT, CDR2 YYREEE (reference sequence). V was cut by 1 base and J by 5 bases, with 9 bases left in between. The CDR3 DNA reads TGTGCCAGCAGCTTGAGTTCGTTTACTGAAGCTTTCTTT. Protein: CASSLSSFTEAFF.

J is TRBJ2-7 and V is TRBV6-1; a weak D match, TRBD1 (6 bases). Germline V gene sequence: CDR1 MNHNS, CDR2 SASEGT. Trimming took off 0 bases at V and 3 bases at J, with 9 bases between the two ends. CDR3 length: 14 residues. Here the CDR3 DNA reads TGTGCCAGCAGTGAAGCGATCAGGGGCTACGAGCAGTACTTC. Its translation: CASSEAIRGYEQYF.

The chain employs TRBV11-2 and TRBJ2-4, with 15 bases matching TRBD2. The V segment lost 5 bases and the J segment 1 base; nucleotides outside the gene matches: 9. The length of the CDR3 is 19 residues. The germline V gene encodes CDR1 SGHAT and CDR2 FQNNGV. CDR3 nucleotides: TGTGCCAGCAGCGCTTGGACTAGCGGGAGGGCCGTTGCCAAAAACATTCAGTACTTC. Protein sequence: CASSAWTSGRAVAKNIQYF. The full variable domain, completed using reference TRBV11-2 and TRBJ2-4, is EAGVAQSPRYKIIEKRQSVAFWCNPISGHATLYWYQQILGQGPKLLIQFQNNGVVDDSQLPKDRFSAERLKGVDSTLKIQPAKLEDSAVYLCASSAWTSGRAVAKNIQYFGAGTRLSVL.

A word on this clonotype: A junction boundary mismatches the germline segment, possibly from a read error. The chain uses TRBV27 and TRBJ2-7; TRBD1 matches 11 bases. This CDR3 is 16 amino acids long. The germline gives CDR1 MNHEY, CDR2 SMNVEV (reference sequence). The CDR3: CASSLSGTGGLSERYF. DNA of the CDR3: TGTGCCAGCAGTTTATCGGGGACAGGGGGACTGAGCGAGCGGTACTTC.